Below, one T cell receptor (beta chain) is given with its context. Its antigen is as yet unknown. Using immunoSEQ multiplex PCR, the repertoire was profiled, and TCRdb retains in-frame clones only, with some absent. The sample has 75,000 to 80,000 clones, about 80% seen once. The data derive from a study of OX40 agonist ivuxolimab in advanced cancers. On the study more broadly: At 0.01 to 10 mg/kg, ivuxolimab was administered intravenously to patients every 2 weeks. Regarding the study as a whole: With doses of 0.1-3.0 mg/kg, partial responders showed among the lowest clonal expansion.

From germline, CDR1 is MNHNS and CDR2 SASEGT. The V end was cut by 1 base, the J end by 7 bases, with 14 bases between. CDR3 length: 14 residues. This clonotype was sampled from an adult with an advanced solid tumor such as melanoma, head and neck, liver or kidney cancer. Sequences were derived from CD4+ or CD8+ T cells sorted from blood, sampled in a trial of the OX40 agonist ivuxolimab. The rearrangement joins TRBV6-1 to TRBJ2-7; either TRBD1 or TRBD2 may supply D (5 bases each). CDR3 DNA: TGTGCCAGCAGTGAAGGTTCAGGGTGGGGGGAGCAGTACTTC. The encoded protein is CASSEGSGWGEQYF.